What follows describes a single TCR beta chain. Its antigen is not identified. The protocol was immunoSEQ multiplex PCR, while the TCRdb copy is restricted to in-frame clones and leaves out a portion. The sample holds some 2,500,000 clones, 80% to 95% seen once. The entry originates in a study of shared clonotypes between healthy human individuals. Study at large: The study used three CD4 naive, three CD4 memory, two CD8 naive and one CD8 memory plate per donor.

Germline lookup yields CDR1 LNHDA and CDR2 SQIVND (reference sequence). The CDR3 loop spans 16 amino acids. V shed 4 bases, J shed 4 bases, and the junction held 7 bases outside the gene matches. The donors were adults (healthy and HIV-negative) with no recent acute infections or vaccinations. Researchers partitioned CD4+ cells into CD45RA+ naive and CD45RA-negative memory subsets. Points from the study as a whole: The authors expected sequencing depth to affect clonotype sharing among donors.

The V call is TRBV19, the J call TRBJ1-2, with 12 bases that match TRBD1. The receptor's source is a man between 18 and 29 years old in good health. Some clones in this sample may be carry-over from other donors' samples. Material for sequencing was naive CD4+ T cells from PBMCs. This sample's subset: CD45RA+ positively selected. For the CDR3, the DNA is TGTGCCAGTAGTAGCTGGGACAGGGGGCGCCTCTATGGCTACACCTTC. Translation gives CASSSWDRGRLYGYTF.